The 30 T cell receptor beta chains below all came from one sample that was sequenced in a study of blood T cell repertoires in COVID-19. Here immunoSEQ multiplex PCR was the method, and the copy in TCRdb shows in-frame clones only, minus some. This table has 85,000 or so clones, more than 90% appearing once. The sequenced sample consisted of peripheral blood. These TCRs come from a human donor with active COVID-19. The donor label of this sample is uncertain.

The rearrangement uses TRBV19 and TRBJ1-2; D is undetermined. The length of the CDR3 is 12 residues. Trimming stripped 7 bases from V and 5 bases from J, with 11 bases between. Germline CDR1 and CDR2: LNHDA and SQIVND (reference sequence). The CDR3 protein is CASITGGYGYTF. The CDR3 DNA follows: TGTGCCAGTATTACGGGCGGGTATGGCTACACCTTC. Combining the CDR3 with reference TRBV19 and TRBJ1-2 gives the whole variable domain DGGITQSPKYLFRKEGQNVTLSCEQNLNHDAMYWYRQDPGQGLRLIYYSQIVNDFQKGDIAEGYSVSREKKESFPLTVTSAQKNPTAFYLCASITGGYGYTFGSGTRLTVV.

This chain uses TRBV2 with TRBJ2-2; TRBD1 agrees at 9 bases. The V gene's germline CDR1 is SNHLY and CDR2 FYNNEI. The CDR3 has 15 residues. After removal of 7 bases from V and 2 bases from J, the junction contained 5 bases not matched to a gene. The chain's CDR3 is CASTTGGFNTGELFF. The CDR3 DNA reads TGTGCCAGCACCACAGGGGGCTTTAACACCGGGGAGCTGTTTTTT.

The rearrangement joins TRBV5-8 to TRBJ2-3, with a weak D call TRBD2 (6 bases). The ends were cut back, 4 bases at V and 4 bases at J, with 16 bases in the middle. This CDR3 is 15 amino acids long. Germline CDR1 and CDR2: SGHTS and YDEGEE. The CDR3 sequence: CASSAGTASADTQYF. CDR3 in DNA: TGTGCCAGCAGCGCAGGGACTGCCTCGGCAGATACGCAGTATTTT.

V usage is TRBV21-1 and J usage is TRBJ1-2; the listed D gene, TRBD1, was not tested against the DNA. TRBV21-1 is tagged as a pseudogene. CDR3 length equals 12 residues. The CDR3 region has the DNA TGTGCCAGCAAACAGGGGAGTTGTGGCTACACCTTC. Amino acid sequence: CASKQGSCGYTF.

V and J are TRBV5-1 and TRBJ2-5, with TRBD2 matching over 7 bases. Trimming removed 3 bases from V and 3 bases from J; junction bases left unmatched: 5. Germline V CDR1 and CDR2: SGHRS, YFSETQ. This CDR3 comprises 14 residues. The CDR3 DNA follows: TGCGCCAGCAGCTCCGGAGCGGGGAAAGAGACCCAGTACTTC. Amino acid sequence: CASSSGAGKETQYF.

This clone was detected only once. The chain uses TRBV11-2 and TRBJ2-7; D is ambiguous. The CDR3 is made up of 16 amino acids. The V gene lost 1 base and the J gene lost 0 bases, with 13 bases spanning the gap. In germline, CDR1 is SGHAT, CDR2 FQNNGV. The CDR3 loop reads CASSLVRGPLSYEQYF. The CDR3 DNA reads as TGTGCCAGCAGCTTAGTCCGCGGCCCACTCTCCTACGAGCAGTACTTC.

This sequence joins TRBV7-2 and TRBJ2-1, with 7 bases lining up with TRBD2. The trim removed 0 bases at V and 8 bases at J, leaving 4 bases unmatched. The CDR3 totals 14 residues. Per the germline V gene, CDR1 is SGHTA and CDR2 is FQGNSA. CDR3: CASSLAGGVDEQFF. The CDR3 nucleotides read TGTGCCAGCAGCTTAGCGGGAGGGGTGGATGAGCAGTTCTTC.

The chain combines TRBV7-2 with TRBJ2-7; 13 bases match TRBD2. This CDR3 contains 17 residues. J gave up 4 bases and V 4 bases, and 10 bases lay outside the gene matches. Germline assignment: CDR1 SGHTA and CDR2 FQGNSA. This chain's CDR3 is CASSSHRGLAGLYEQYF. The CDR3 DNA sequence: TGTGCCAGCAGCTCTCACCGGGGACTAGCGGGGCTTTACGAGCAGTACTTC.

The chain joins TRBV5-1 to TRBJ2-2; TRBD2 is a possible D gene (6 bases). This CDR3 contains 15 residues. V dropped 0 bases and J dropped 3 bases, with 9 bases sitting between them. CDR1 and CDR2 from the germline V gene are SGHRS and YFSETQ. The CDR3 bases are TGCGCCAGCAGCTTGGCAAGGAGGGACACCGGGGAGCTGTTTTTT. This gives the protein CASSLARRDTGELFF.

This sequence joins TRBV5-1 and TRBJ2-5, with a weak D call TRBD1 (5 bases). Trimming removed 5 bases at V and 3 bases at J, with 8 bases between. CDR3 length: 12 residues. Looked up from germline, CDR1 is SGHRS and CDR2 is YFSETQ. The CDR3 here is CASRVQEETQYF. CDR3 DNA sequence: TGCGCCAGCAGAGTACAGGAAGAGACCCAGTACTTC.

This sequence joins TRBV3-1 (or the pseudogene TRBV3-2) and TRBJ2-7, with D tentatively TRBD1 (6 bases). The length of the CDR3 is 13 residues. The germline CDR1 and CDR2 sequences are LGHDT and YNNKEL (reference sequence). Trimming left V 4 bases short and J 9 bases short, with 16 bases between. CDR3 in amino acids: CASSLRDISRQYF. CDR3 nucleotide sequence: TGTGCCAGCAGCCTCCGGGACATTTCTCGGCAGTACTTC.

The chain carries TRBV6-4 and TRBJ2-6; a weak D match, TRBD2 (5 bases). V was cut by 4 bases and J by 4 bases, with 11 bases left in between. Germline V gives CDR1 MRHNA, CDR2 SNTAGT. The CDR3 runs to 15 residues. The CDR3, as DNA: TGTGCCAGCAGTGTGGGAGAGACCGGGGCCAACGTCCTGACTTTC. Translated: CASSVGETGANVLTF.

V and J are TRBV5-1 and TRBJ2-7; D is possibly TRBD1 (5 bases). Trimming took off 5 bases at V and 5 bases at J, with 17 bases between the two ends. This CDR3 contains 14 residues. Germline CDR1 reads SGHRS; CDR2 reads YFSETQ. The CDR3 loop reads CASSTTTGPDEQYF. The DNA for the CDR3 is TGCGCCAGCAGTACAACCACAGGTCCCGACGAGCAGTACTTC.

This clone was observed a few times. CDR3 in DNA: TGCGCCAGCAGCCAAGAATGGACAGTTAACTATGGCTACACCTTC. Protein: CASSQEWTVNYGYTF. The chain is built from TRBV4-1 and TRBJ1-2; perhaps TRBD1 as D (6 bases). Germline CDR1 and CDR2: MGHRA and YSYEKL. The CDR3 loop spans 15 amino acids. V was shortened by 0 bases and J by 1 base, with 9 bases between the two germline ends.

V usage is TRBV9 and J usage is TRBJ2-5, with TRBD2 matching over 13 bases. The germline CDR1 and CDR2 sequences are SGDLS and YYNGEE. CDR3 length: 16 amino acids. V gave up 0 bases and J gave up 1 base; unmatched junction bases: 0. CDR3 coding DNA: TGTGCCAGCAGCGTAGGGACTAGCGGGGGCCAAGAGACCCAGTACTTC. Protein sequence: CASSVGTSGGQETQYF.

The chain recombines TRBV5-1 with TRBJ1-1, with 10 bases lining up with TRBD1. J gave up 0 bases and V 0 bases, and 5 bases lay outside the gene matches. The CDR3 has 17 amino acids. CDR1 is SGHRS, CDR2 YFSETQ, per germline. CDR3: CASSLGQGARMNTEAFF. CDR3 DNA sequence: TGCGCCAGCAGCTTGGGACAGGGGGCGCGGATGAACACTGAAGCTTTCTTT.

The chain links TRBV5-1 to TRBJ1-5; TRBD1 aligns across 8 bases. Germline V gene data show CDR1 as SGHRS and CDR2 as YFSETQ. CDR3 size: 14 residues. V gave up 4 bases and J gave up 3 bases; unmatched junction bases: 3. Here the CDR3 DNA reads TGCGCCAGCAGCCAGGGACAGGACAATCAGCCCCAGCATTTT. This codes for CASSQGQDNQPQHF.

This clone was observed once. This chain links TRBV11-3 with TRBJ2-3, with TRBD1 matching 7 bases. Germline CDR1 reads SGHNT; CDR2 reads YENEEA. The trim removed 1 base at V and 7 bases at J, leaving 8 bases unmatched. This CDR3 comprises 15 residues. The CDR3 coding sequence is TGTGCCAGCAGCTTAGGCAGGGGGAAAGGGAATACGCAGTATTTT. Residues: CASSLGRGKGNTQYF.

The rearrangement joins TRBV2 to TRBJ2-6; tentative D call: TRBD2 (6 bases). V dropped 6 bases and J dropped 0 bases, with 15 bases sitting between them. There are 17 residues in the CDR3. CDR1 is SNHLY and CDR2 is FYNNEI in the germline V gene. CDR3 sequence: CASSAGLSLSGANVLTF. The CDR3 nucleotides read TGTGCCAGCAGCGCCGGACTAAGCCTCTCTGGGGCCAACGTCCTGACTTTC. The whole variable domain, filled in from reference TRBV2 and TRBJ2-6, reads EPEVTQTPSHQVTQMGQEVILRCVPISNHLYFYWYRQILGQKVEFLVSFYNNEISEKSEIFDDQFSVERPDGSNFTLKIRSTKLEDSAMYFCASSAGLSLSGANVLTFGAGSRLTVL.

The chain joins TRBV3-1 (or the pseudogene TRBV3-2) to TRBJ2-1, with TRBD2 matching 11 bases. Germline V gene lookup returns CDR1 LGHDT and CDR2 YNNKEL (reference sequence). CDR3 size: 16 residues. V was clipped by 0 bases and J by 8 bases; unmatched bases: 6. The CDR3 sequence: CASSQETSGSYDEQFF. CDR3 nucleotides: TGTGCCAGCAGCCAAGAAACTAGCGGGAGTTATGATGAGCAGTTCTTC.

The chain joins TRBV5-8 to TRBJ2-7; D is uncertain. V was clipped by 5 bases and J by 4 bases, with 7 bases between them. Germline loops: CDR1 SGHTS, CDR2 YDEGEE. The CDR3 extends over 11 amino acids. CDR3 nucleotides: TGTGCCAGCAGTTTCCGTTACGAGCAGTACTTC. As protein: CASSFRYEQYF.

This clone appeared once. The CDR3: CASSITGTDYEQYF. Written as DNA, the CDR3 is TGTGCCAGTAGTATCACGGGGACAGACTACGAGCAGTACTTC. The chain links TRBV19 to TRBJ2-7; TRBD1 matches 7 bases. V gave up 3 bases and J gave up 3 bases; unmatched junction bases: 5. CDR1 is LNHDA and CDR2 is SQIVND in the germline V gene (reference sequence). The CDR3 spans 14 residues.

CDR3 amino acids: CAGHLGADTEAFF. The CDR3 DNA follows: TGTGCCGGCCATTTGGGGGCAGACACTGAAGCTTTCTTT. The J gene is TRBJ1-1, the V gene TRBV2, with D tentatively TRBD1 (6 bases). The CDR3 length is 13 residues. Germline CDR1 SNHLY, CDR2 FYNNEI. V dropped 11 bases and J dropped 3 bases, with 16 bases sitting between them.

This clone was seen only once. The V call is TRBV5-5, the J call TRBJ1-4, with TRBD1 identical over 7 bases. Trimming took 4 bases from V and 2 from J; bases not matched to a gene: 5. The CDR3 length is 15 residues. Germline values: CDR1 SGHKS, CDR2 YYEKEE (reference sequence). CDR3: CASSPLQGTNEKLFF. The CDR3 nucleotides read TGTGCCAGCAGCCCATTACAGGGGACTAATGAAAAACTGTTTTTT.

The CDR3 DNA reads TGTGCCAGCAGCTTAGCAGGGCCTAGCAGAAACACCGGGGAGCTGTTTTTT. Translating it yields CASSLAGPSRNTGELFF. The gene calls are TRBV7-8 and TRBJ2-2, with D perhaps matching TRBD2 (5 bases). This CDR3 comprises 17 residues. Trimming removed 0 bases from V and 2 bases from J, with 13 bases in between. Per the germline V gene, CDR1 is SGHVS and CDR2 is FQNEAQ.

In DNA, the CDR3 is TGTGCCAGCAGCTTGCAAGGGGTCAATGAGCAGTTCTTC. This translates into CASSLQGVNEQFF. The rearrangement links TRBV5-4 to TRBJ2-1; maybe TRBD1 (5 bases). V was cut by 1 base and J by 6 bases, with 8 bases left in between. Germline CDR1 and CDR2: SGHNT and YYREEE (reference sequence). There are 13 residues in the CDR3.

This rearrangement joins TRBV19 to TRBJ2-7, with TRBD1 identical over 9 bases. The CDR3 has 14 residues. Trimming cost V 6 bases and J 2 bases; bases outside gene matches: 5. Germline CDR1 LNHDA, CDR2 SQIVND (reference sequence). CDR3 DNA: TGTGCCAGTAGCCGGACAGGGGACCCCTACGAGCAGTACTTC. Its translation is CASSRTGDPYEQYF. The variable domain in full, completed from reference TRBV19 and TRBJ2-7, reads DGGITQSPKYLFRKEGQNVTLSCEQNLNHDAMYWYRQDPGQGLRLIYYSQIVNDFQKGDIAEGYSVSREKKESFPLTVTSAQKNPTAFYLCASSRTGDPYEQYFGPGTRLTVT.

V usage is TRBV5-1 and J usage is TRBJ1-1, with D uncertain. Germline values: CDR1 SGHRS, CDR2 YFSETQ. The CDR3 has 15 residues. The V end was cut by 0 bases, the J end by 1 base, with 10 bases between. The CDR3 DNA follows: TGCGCCAGCAGCTTGGACAGCCTCCCGAACACTGAAGCTTTCTTT. Translated: CASSLDSLPNTEAFF.

The chain combines TRBV29-1 with TRBJ1-1, with D uncertain. Germline CDR1 SQVTM, CDR2 ANQGSEA. Trimming cost V 3 bases and J 0 bases, with 8 bases left between them. This CDR3 has 13 amino acids. CDR3 region: CSVEKPVNTEAFF. CDR3 bases: TGCAGCGTTGAGAAGCCCGTGAACACTGAAGCTTTCTTT. The full variable domain, with the rest looked up from reference TRBV29-1 and TRBJ1-1, is SAVISQKPSRDICQRGTSLTIQCQVDSQVTMMFWYRQQPGQSLTLIATANQGSEATYESGFVIDKFPISRPNLTFSTLTVSNMSPEDSSIYLCSVEKPVNTEAFFGQGTRLTVV.

The gene calls are TRBV19 and TRBJ1-1; D is undetermined. The CDR3 is 12 amino acids. The germline V and J ends were trimmed by 5 bases and 6 bases, with 10 bases remaining between them. The germline V gene has CDR1 LNHDA and CDR2 SQIVND (reference sequence). The CDR3 coding sequence is TGTGCCAGTAGTGCAGTGAGGGCTGAAGCTTTCTTT. Translated, it gives CASSAVRAEAFF.